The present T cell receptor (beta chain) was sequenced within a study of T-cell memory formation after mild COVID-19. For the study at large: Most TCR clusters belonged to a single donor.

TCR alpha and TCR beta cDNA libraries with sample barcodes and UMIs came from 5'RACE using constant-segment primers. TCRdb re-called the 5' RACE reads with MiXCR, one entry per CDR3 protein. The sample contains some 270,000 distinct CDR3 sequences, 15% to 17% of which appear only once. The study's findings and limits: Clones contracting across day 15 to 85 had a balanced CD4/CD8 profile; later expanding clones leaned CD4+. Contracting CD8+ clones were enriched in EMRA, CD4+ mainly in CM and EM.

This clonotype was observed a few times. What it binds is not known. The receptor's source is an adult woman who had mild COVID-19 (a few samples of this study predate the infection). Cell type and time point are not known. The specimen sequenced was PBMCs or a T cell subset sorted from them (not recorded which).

The CDR3 is CASSNLLAGQNTGELFF. The CDR3 DNA reads TGCGCCAGCAGCAACCTACTAGCGGGGCAGAACACCGGGGAGCTGTTTTTT. The rearrangement joins TRBV5-1 to TRBJ2-2; 10 nucleotides agree with TRBD2. The CDR3 runs 17 residues. V was pared by 4 bases and J by 1 base, with 7 bases of the junction left unmatched. Germline V gene data show CDR1 as SGHRS and CDR2 as YFSETQ.